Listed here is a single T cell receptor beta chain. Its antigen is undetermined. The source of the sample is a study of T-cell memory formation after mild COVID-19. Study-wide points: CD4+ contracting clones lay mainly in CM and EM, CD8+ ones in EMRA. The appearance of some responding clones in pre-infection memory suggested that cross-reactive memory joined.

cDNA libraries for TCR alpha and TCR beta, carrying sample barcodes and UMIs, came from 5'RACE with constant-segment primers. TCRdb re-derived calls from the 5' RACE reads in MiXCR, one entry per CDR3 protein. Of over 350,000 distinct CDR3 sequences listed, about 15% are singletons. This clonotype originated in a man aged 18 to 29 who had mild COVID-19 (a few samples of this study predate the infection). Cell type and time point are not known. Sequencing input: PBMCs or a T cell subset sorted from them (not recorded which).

Here the CDR3 DNA reads TGCAGTGCTAGAGCGGGGGGGTACACCGGGGAGCTGTTTTTT. Encoded protein: CSARAGGYTGELFF. The chain links TRBV20-1 to TRBJ2-2; 8 bases agree with TRBD2. The CDR3 has 14 residues. Germline V gene lookup returns CDR1 DFQATT and CDR2 SNEGSKA (reference sequence). J gave up 3 bases and V 1 base, and 1 base lay outside the gene matches.